This T cell receptor beta chain was identified in a study of tumor-infiltrating lymphocytes in primary liver carcinoma. The blood RNA (from unsorted whole blood) was obtained, and germline DNA was also extracted. Patients in the cohort were treatment-naive and living with chronic HBV infection. In advance of surgery, 3 to 4.5 milliliters of peripheral blood were collected. Priming with a constant-region primer yielded TCR beta cDNA from about 540 ng total RNA. Researchers made the TCR beta libraries by running three nested multiplex PCR rounds with slightly modified ARM-PCR. Researchers ran the first two PCR rounds for 10 cycles each with TRBV1-TRBV30 forward primers and a C-beta reverse primer. TCRdb reprocessed the multiplex PCR reads via MiXCR and lists one record per CDR3 protein. The sample shows 310,000 or so distinct CDR3 sequences, nearly 60% of them seen only once. Trimming stripped 1 base from V and 4 bases from J, with 14 bases between. There are 16 residues in the CDR3. Germline CDR1 is SGHAT and CDR2 is FQNNGV.

This clonotype was seen more than once but under ten times. This may be a read error, as it is one base from a much larger clone. This sequence joins TRBV11-2 and TRBJ1-3; D is ambiguous. The clonotype comes from a young woman with primary liver carcinoma and hepatitis B virus infection. Sequences were obtained from peripheral blood. The CDR3 loop is CASSLAGTQGGNTIYF. Written as DNA, the CDR3 is TGTGCCAGCAGCTTAGCGGGAACTCAAGGGGGAAACACCATATATTTT. Combining the CDR3 with reference TRBV11-2 and TRBJ1-3 gives the whole variable domain EAGVAQSPRYKIIEKRQSVAFWCNPISGHATLYWYQQILGQGPKLLIQFQNNGVVDDSQLPKDRFSAERLKGVDSTLKIQPAKLEDSAVYLCASSLAGTQGGNTIYFGEGSWLTVV.